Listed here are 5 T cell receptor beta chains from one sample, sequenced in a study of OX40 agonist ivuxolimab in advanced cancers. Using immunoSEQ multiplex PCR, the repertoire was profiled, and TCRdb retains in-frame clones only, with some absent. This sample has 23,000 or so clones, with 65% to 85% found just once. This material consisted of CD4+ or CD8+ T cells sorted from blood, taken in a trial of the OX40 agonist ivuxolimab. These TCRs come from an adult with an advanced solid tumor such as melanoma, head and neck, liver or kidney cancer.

CDR3 amino acids: CASSERTGKNIQYF. CDR3 nucleotide sequence: TGTGCCAGCAGTGAACGGACAGGAAAAAACATTCAGTACTTC. V is TRBV6-1 and J is TRBJ2-4, with 7 bases that match TRBD1. Per germline, CDR1 MNHNS and CDR2 SASEGT. The CDR3 covers 14 residues. V lost 2 bases, J lost 4 bases, and 2 bases stayed unmatched.

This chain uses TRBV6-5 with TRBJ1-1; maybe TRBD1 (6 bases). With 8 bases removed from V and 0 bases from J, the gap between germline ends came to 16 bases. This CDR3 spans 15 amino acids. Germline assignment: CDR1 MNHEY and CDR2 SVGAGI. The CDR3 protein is CASARGLGLNTEAFF. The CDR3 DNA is TGTGCCAGCGCGAGGGGGTTGGGTTTGAACACTGAAGCTTTCTTT.

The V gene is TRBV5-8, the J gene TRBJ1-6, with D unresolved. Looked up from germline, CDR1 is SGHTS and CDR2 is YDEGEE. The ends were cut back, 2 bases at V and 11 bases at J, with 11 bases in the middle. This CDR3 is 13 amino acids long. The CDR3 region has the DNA TGTGCCAGCAGCTTTTACGCCCAGACACCCCTCCACTTT. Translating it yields CASSFYAQTPLHF.

In DNA form, the CDR3 reads TGTGCCAGCAGCCCCCGGACAGGGAGTAATGAAAAACTGTTTTTT. It encodes CASSPRTGSNEKLFF. The V gene is TRBV7-9, the J gene TRBJ1-4; 8 bases align to TRBD1. The CDR3 covers 15 residues. V dropped 5 bases and J dropped 4; count of bases not matched to a gene: 6. The germline CDR1 and CDR2 sequences are SEHNR and FQNEAQ (reference sequence).

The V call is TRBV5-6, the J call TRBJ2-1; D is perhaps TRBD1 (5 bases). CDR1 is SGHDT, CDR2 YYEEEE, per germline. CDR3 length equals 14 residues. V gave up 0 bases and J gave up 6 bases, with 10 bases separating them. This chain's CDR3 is CASSLGRESNEQFF. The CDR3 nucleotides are TGTGCCAGCAGCTTGGGCAGGGAATCCAATGAGCAGTTCTTC.